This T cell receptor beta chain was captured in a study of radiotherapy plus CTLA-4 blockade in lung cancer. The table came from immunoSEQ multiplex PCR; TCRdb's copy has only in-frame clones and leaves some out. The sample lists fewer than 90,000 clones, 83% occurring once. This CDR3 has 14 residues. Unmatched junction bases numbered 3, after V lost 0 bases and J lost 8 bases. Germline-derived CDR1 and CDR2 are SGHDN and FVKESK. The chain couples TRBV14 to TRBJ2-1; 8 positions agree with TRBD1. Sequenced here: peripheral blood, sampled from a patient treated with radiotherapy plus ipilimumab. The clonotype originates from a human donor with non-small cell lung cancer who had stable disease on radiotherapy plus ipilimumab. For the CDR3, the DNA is TGTGCCAGCAGCCAAGACTACAGGGGGGATGAGCAGTTCTTC. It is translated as CASSQDYRGDEQFF.